A selection of T cell receptor beta chains follows, all from one sample in a study of blood T cell repertoires in COVID-19. The data were produced by immunoSEQ multiplex PCR, yet TCRdb's version contains in-frame clones alone and is incomplete. The table lists about 250,000 clones, more than 70% of them singletons. Sequences were obtained from peripheral blood. Receptors originate from a woman between 25 and 40 years old with COVID-19, enrolled during active disease. Each CDR3 is given with its conserved first and last residue. D genes are given only for firm matches. Size is omitted from some rows. Given values are once, few, many or a class for expanded clones.

J,D,size,V,CDR3,DNA
TRBJ1-2,TRBD1,.,TRBV5-6,CASSRTGLKYGYTF,TGTGCCAGCAGCCGGACAGGGCTAAAGTACGGCTACACCTTC
TRBJ1-1,.,.,TRBV29-1,CSVERSGWVNTEAFF,TGCAGCGTTGAGCGGTCAGGGTGGGTGAACACTGAAGCTTTCTTT
TRBJ2-7,TRBD1,.,TRBV6-5,CASSYEQGVGEQYF,TGTGCCAGCAGTTACGAACAGGGGGTGGGAGAGCAGTACTTC
TRBJ2-7,.,.,TRBV10-1,CASSESIRGIHEQYF,TGCGCCAGCAGTGAGTCGATCAGGGGAATCCACGAGCAGTACTTC
TRBJ2-3,.,.,TRBV11-3,CASSFSRDTQYF,TGTGCCAGCAGCTTTAGTAGAGATACGCAGTATTTT
TRBJ1-5,.,.,TRBV7-9,CASSSGDLTQPQHF,TGTGCCAGCAGCTCTGGGGACTTGACTCAGCCCCAGCATTTT
TRBJ2-2,.,.,TRBV10-1,CASSSYTGELFF,TGCGCCAGCAGTTCGTACACCGGGGAGCTGTTTTTT
TRBJ1-2,.,.,TRBV9,CASSVEVSGDGYTF,TGTGCCAGCAGCGTAGAAGTTTCCGGTGATGGCTACACCTTC
TRBJ2-2,.,.,TRBV6-5,CASSYWLATGELFF,TGTGCCAGCAGTTATTGGCTAGCGACCGGGGAGCTGTTTTTT
TRBJ2-2,.,once,TRBV29-1,CSVIQGSNTGELFF,TGCAGCGTAATCCAGGGGTCGAACACCGGGGAGCTGTTTTTT
TRBJ2-7,.,.,TRBV6-6,CASNLMGVSYEQYF,TGTGCCAGCAATTTAATGGGAGTAAGCTACGAGCAGTACTTC
TRBJ1-2,.,.,TRBV6-2/TRBV6-3,CASSYPGQIYGYTF,TGTGCCAGCAGTTACCCTGGACAGATCTATGGCTACACCTTC
TRBJ1-3,.,.,TRBV20-1,CSARELEAIYF,TGCAGTGCTAGGGAGTTGGAAGCCATATATTTT
TRBJ2-2,TRBD1,.,TRBV5-5,CASTKDRVVTGELFF,TGTGCCAGCACCAAGGACAGGGTTGTCACCGGGGAGCTGTTTTTT
TRBJ2-3,TRBD2,.,TRBV3-1/TRBV3-2,CASSQDRTTSGRGTDTQYF,TGTGCCAGCAGCCAAGATCGCACAACTAGCGGGAGGGGCACAGATACGCAGTATTTT
TRBJ2-7,TRBD1,.,TRBV2,CASRDTGTGIAYEQYF,TGTGCCAGCAGAGATACCGGGACAGGGATTGCCTACGAGCAGTACTTC
TRBJ2-5,.,.,TRBV13,CASSLAGGLQETQYF,TGTGCCAGCAGCTTAGCGGGGGGCCTACAAGAGACCCAGTACTTC
TRBJ1-6,.,.,TRBV19,CASSLGNRVFASPLHF,TGTGCCAGTAGTTTAGGGAACAGGGTCTTTGCCTCACCCCTCCACTTT
TRBJ1-2,.,.,TRBV2,CASSVFGAGADYGYTF,TGTGCCAGCAGTGTTTTCGGAGCGGGGGCAGACTATGGCTACACCTTC
TRBJ1-2,.,.,TRBV29-1,CSVEGILPDYGYTF,TGCAGCGTTGAAGGTATACTTCCCGACTATGGCTACACCTTC
TRBJ1-1,TRBD1,.,TRBV9,CASSVSADRGRGLMAFF,TGTGCCAGCAGCGTCTCCGCGGACAGGGGGCGCGGATTGATGGCTTTCTTT
TRBJ1-4,TRBD1,.,TRBV11-3,CASSRTGTNEKLFF,TGTGCCAGCAGCAGGACAGGAACTAATGAAAAACTGTTTTTT
TRBJ2-2,.,few,TRBV30,CAWSVLPTKPRELFF,TGTGCCTGGAGTGTACTGCCGACAAAACCGAGGGAGCTGTTTTTT
TRBJ1-3,.,.,TRBV3-1/TRBV3-2,CASSPRGSSGNTIYF,TGTGCCAGCAGCCCCCGGGGGAGCTCTGGAAACACCATATATTTT
TRBJ2-1,TRBD2,.,TRBV29-1,CSVDWTSGRARNEQFF,TGCAGCGTTGATTGGACTAGCGGGAGGGCTCGTAATGAGCAGTTCTTC
TRBJ2-2,TRBD1,.,TRBV9,CASSVAARTGGHTGELFF,TGTGCCAGCAGCGTAGCTGCAAGGACAGGGGGCCACACCGGGGAGCTGTTTTTT
TRBJ2-3,TRBD2,.,TRBV14,CASSRTSGTSGRRTDTQYF,TGTGCCAGCAGCCGAACTTCCGGGACTAGCGGGAGGCGCACAGATACGCAGTATTTT
TRBJ2-2,TRBD1,.,TRBV24-1,CATRPGTGDFTGELFF,TGTGCCACCCGCCCCGGGACAGGGGACTTCACCGGGGAGCTGTTTTTT
TRBJ2-7,.,.,TRBV28,CASSPPRGSAYEQYF,TGTGCCAGCAGCCCGCCCCGGGGTAGCGCCTACGAGCAGTACTTC
TRBJ1-2,.,.,TRBV19,CASSPGRRAGYTF,TGTGCCAGTAGTCCAGGCAGGAGGGCTGGCTACACCTTC
TRBJ2-2,TRBD2,.,TRBV9,CASSPRGGSASTGELFF,TGTGCCAGCAGCCCCCGGGGGGGGAGCGCTAGCACCGGGGAGCTGTTTTTT
TRBJ2-1,TRBD2,.,TRBV10-3,CAISEPPGLPPYNEQFF,TGTGCCATCAGTGAACCGCCGGGACTACCCCCCTACAATGAGCAGTTCTTC
TRBJ2-7,TRBD2,.,TRBV15,CATSNSGTSDSSSYEQYF,TGTGCCACCAGCAACTCCGGGACTAGCGACTCATCCTCCTACGAGCAGTACTTC
TRBJ1-2,TRBD1,once,TRBV4-1,CASRRPGQGAFNYGYTF,TGCGCCAGCAGGAGACCGGGACAGGGGGCCTTTAACTATGGCTACACCTTC
TRBJ2-3,TRBD2,many,TRBV6-4,CASSGAGGTTDTQYF,TGTGCCAGCAGCGGCGCGGGGGGGACCACAGATACGCAGTATTTT
TRBJ2-1,TRBD1,few,TRBV4-2,CASSQEDRAPYNEQFF,TGTGCCAGCAGCCAAGAGGACAGGGCACCCTACAATGAGCAGTTCTTC
TRBJ2-5,TRBD2,.,TRBV13,CASSSGLAGAETQYF,TGTGCCAGCAGCTCGGGACTAGCGGGAGCAGAGACCCAGTACTTC
TRBJ2-2,.,once,TRBV4-2,CASSREWDSSGPRDTGELFF,TGTGCCAGCAGCCGCGAATGGGACTCCTCAGGCCCTAGGGACACCGGGGAGCTGTTTTTT
TRBJ2-2,.,.,TRBV19,CASSILQGTWNTGELFF,TGTGCCAGTAGTATACTGCAGGGAACTTGGAACACCGGGGAGCTGTTTTTT
TRBJ2-5,TRBD1,.,TRBV20-1,CSASVDRVTQYF,TGCAGTGCTAGTGTGGACAGGGTAACCCAGTACTTC
TRBJ2-1,.,once,TRBV6-2/TRBV6-3,CASSSRARNEQFF,TGTGCCAGCAGTTCCAGGGCTAGGAATGAGCAGTTCTTC
TRBJ1-2,.,.,TRBV5-8,CASSWGPVGHRGYTF,TGTGCCAGCAGCTGGGGGCCGGTTGGGCACCGTGGCTACACCTTC
TRBJ2-6,.,.,TRBV3-1/TRBV3-2,CASSLGLASGANVLTF,TGTGCCAGCAGCCTTGGGCTGGCCTCTGGGGCCAACGTCCTGACTTTC
TRBJ2-1,.,.,TRBV30,CAWSVLGAEGEQFF,TGTGCCTGGAGTGTGTTGGGAGCGGAAGGTGAGCAGTTCTTC
TRBJ2-1,TRBD2,.,TRBV24-1,CATSPGRLANHEQFF,TGTGCCACCAGTCCTGGCCGACTAGCGAATCATGAGCAGTTCTTC
TRBJ2-5,TRBD1,few,TRBV29-1,CSAFNRGLRRVKQETQYF,TGCAGCGCCTTCAACAGGGGCCTCCGGCGGGTGAAACAAGAGACCCAGTACTTC